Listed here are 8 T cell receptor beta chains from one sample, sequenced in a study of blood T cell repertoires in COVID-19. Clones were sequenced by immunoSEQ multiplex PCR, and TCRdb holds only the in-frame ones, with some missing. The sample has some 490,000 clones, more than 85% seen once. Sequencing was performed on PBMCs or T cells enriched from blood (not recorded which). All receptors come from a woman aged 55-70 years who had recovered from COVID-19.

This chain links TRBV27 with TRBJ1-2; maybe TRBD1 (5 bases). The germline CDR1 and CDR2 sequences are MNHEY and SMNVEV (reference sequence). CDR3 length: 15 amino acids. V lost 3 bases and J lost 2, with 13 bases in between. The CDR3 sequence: CASSFLSPGNYGYTF. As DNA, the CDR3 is TGTGCCAGCAGTTTCCTCTCGCCAGGGAACTATGGCTACACCTTC.

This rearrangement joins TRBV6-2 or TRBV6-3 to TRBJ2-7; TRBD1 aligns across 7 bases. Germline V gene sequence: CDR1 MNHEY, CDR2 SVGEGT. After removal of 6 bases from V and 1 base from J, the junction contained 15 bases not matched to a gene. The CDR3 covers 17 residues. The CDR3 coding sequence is TGTGCCAGCAGCCAGCCACAGGGGACCTACAGATCCTACGAGCAGTACGTC. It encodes CASSQPQGTYRSYEQYV.

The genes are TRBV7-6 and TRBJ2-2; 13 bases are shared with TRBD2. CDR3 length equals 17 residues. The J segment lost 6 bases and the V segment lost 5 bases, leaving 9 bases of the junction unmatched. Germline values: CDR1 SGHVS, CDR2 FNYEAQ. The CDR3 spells CASSRNPLAGGPGELFF. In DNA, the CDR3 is TGTGCCAGCAGCCGAAACCCACTAGCGGGGGGGCCCGGGGAGCTGTTTTTT. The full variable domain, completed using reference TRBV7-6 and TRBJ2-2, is GAGVSQSPRYKVTKRGQDVALRCDPISGHVSLYWYRQALGQGPEFLTYFNYEAQQDKSGLPNDRFSAERPEGSISTLTIQRTEQRDSAMYRCASSRNPLAGGPGELFFGEGSRLTVL.

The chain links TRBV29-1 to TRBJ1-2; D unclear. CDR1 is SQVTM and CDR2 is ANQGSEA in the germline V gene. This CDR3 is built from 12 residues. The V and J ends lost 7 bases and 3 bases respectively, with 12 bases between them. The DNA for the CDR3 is TGCAGCGCCTACTCCCCGGACTATGGCTACACCTTC. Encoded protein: CSAYSPDYGYTF.

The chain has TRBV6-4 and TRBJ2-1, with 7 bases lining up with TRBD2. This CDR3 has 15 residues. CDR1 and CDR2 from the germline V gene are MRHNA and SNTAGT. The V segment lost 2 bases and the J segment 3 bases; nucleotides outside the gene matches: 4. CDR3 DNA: TGTGCCAGCAGTGACCGGCCGGGGGGCTACAATGAGCAGTTCTTC. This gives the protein CASSDRPGGYNEQFF.

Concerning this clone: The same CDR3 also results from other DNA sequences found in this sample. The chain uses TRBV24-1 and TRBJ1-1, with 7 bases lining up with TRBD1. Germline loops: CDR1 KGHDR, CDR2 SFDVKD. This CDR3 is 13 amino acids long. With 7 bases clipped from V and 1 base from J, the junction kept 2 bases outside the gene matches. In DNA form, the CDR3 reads TGTGCCACCAGAAGGACAGGGAACACTGAAGCTTTCTTT. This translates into CATRRTGNTEAFF.

The CDR3 coding sequence is TGCGCCAGCAGCCCGGGACAGGGGAGCACAGATACGCAGTATTTT. It translates to CASSPGQGSTDTQYF. The chain employs TRBV5-1 and TRBJ2-3; TRBD1 matches 10 bases. The CDR3 extends over 15 amino acids. V was pared by 4 bases and J by 0 bases, with 2 bases of the junction left unmatched. Germline CDR1 is SGHRS and CDR2 is YFSETQ.

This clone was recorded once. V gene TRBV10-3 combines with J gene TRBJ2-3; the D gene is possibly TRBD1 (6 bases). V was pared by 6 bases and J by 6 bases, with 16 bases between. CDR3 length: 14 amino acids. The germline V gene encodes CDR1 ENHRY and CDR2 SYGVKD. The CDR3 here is CAIRDSRSEDTQYF. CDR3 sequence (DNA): TGTGCCATCAGGGACAGCAGGTCGGAGGATACGCAGTATTTT.